These T cell receptor beta chains were read from a single sample in a study of naive and memory T cell subsets. TCRdb reprocessed the UMI-ligation and nested PCR reads via MiXCR and lists one record per CDR3 protein. Of 130,000 to 150,000 distinct CDR3 sequences in the sample, 15% to 20% are singletons; the top ten hold about 0.13%. Specimen: naive CD4+ T cells from blood. All receptors come from a human donor in good health. Each CDR3 is given with its conserved first and last residue. Each record gives: V gene, clone size, D gene, CDR3 length, J gene, CDR3 DNA, CDR3 protein. The D gene is left open where the match is weak. Where a row states a size, it is once, few, many or the class of an expanded clone; other rows omit it.

V gene: TRBV20-1; clone size: .; D gene: TRBD2; CDR3 length: 13; J gene: TRBJ2-1; CDR3 DNA: TGCAGCGTGACTAGCGGGATCTACAATGAGCAGTTCTTC; CDR3 protein: CSVTSGIYNEQFF
V gene: TRBV28; clone size: .; D gene: TRBD1; CDR3 length: 20; J gene: TRBJ2-1; CDR3 DNA: TGTGCCAGCAGTTCACTTTATAACCTTCGACAGGGGAATTCCTACAATGAGCAGTTCTTC; CDR3 protein: CASSSLYNLRQGNSYNEQFF
V gene: TRBV5-4; clone size: .; D gene: TRBD2; CDR3 length: 15; J gene: TRBJ2-7; CDR3 DNA: TGTGCCAGCAGCTGGGGGGGACTAGCGAGGTACGAGCAGTACTTC; CDR3 protein: CASSWGGLARYEQYF
V gene: TRBV9; clone size: .; D gene: .; CDR3 length: 16; J gene: TRBJ2-7; CDR3 DNA: TGTGTCAGCAGCGTAGGGGGTAGCATCACCTCCTACGAGCAGTACTTC; CDR3 protein: CVSSVGGSITSYEQYF
V gene: TRBV20-1; clone size: few; D gene: .; CDR3 length: 12; J gene: TRBJ2-7; CDR3 DNA: TGCAGTGCTACCCTAGTCCCCTACGAGCAGTACTTC; CDR3 protein: CSATLVPYEQYF
V gene: TRBV29-1; clone size: .; D gene: TRBD2; CDR3 length: 15; J gene: TRBJ2-3; CDR3 DNA: TGCAGCGTGGAAGGGACTAGCGCGAACACAGATACGCAGTATTTT; CDR3 protein: CSVEGTSANTDTQYF
V gene: TRBV20-1; clone size: few; D gene: .; CDR3 length: 14; J gene: TRBJ2-1; CDR3 DNA: TGCAGTGCTAGCGTCGCGGGACGCTACAATGAGCAGTTCTTC; CDR3 protein: CSASVAGRYNEQFF
V gene: TRBV19; clone size: .; D gene: TRBD1; CDR3 length: 14; J gene: TRBJ1-2; CDR3 DNA: TGTGCCAGTAGCCCGGAGGGACAGGGCGGTGGCTACACCTTC; CDR3 protein: CASSPEGQGGGYTF
V gene: TRBV7-2; clone size: .; D gene: .; CDR3 length: 16; J gene: TRBJ1-5; CDR3 DNA: TGTGCCAGCAGCTTAGACGGGACAAGGAGCAATCAGCCCCAGCATTTT; CDR3 protein: CASSLDGTRSNQPQHF
V gene: TRBV5-4; clone size: .; D gene: TRBD1; CDR3 length: 15; J gene: TRBJ2-7; CDR3 DNA: TGTGCCAGCAGCCCTAGGGACAGGGGATGGGGCGAGCAGTACTTC; CDR3 protein: CASSPRDRGWGEQYF
V gene: TRBV9; clone size: few; D gene: .; CDR3 length: 12; J gene: TRBJ1-2; CDR3 DNA: TGTGCCAGCAGGAAGATGAACTATGGCTACACCTTC; CDR3 protein: CASRKMNYGYTF
V gene: TRBV20-1; clone size: few; D gene: TRBD1; CDR3 length: 14; J gene: TRBJ1-5; CDR3 DNA: TGCAGTGCTCCCGACAGGGGCCGACTTTCGTCCCAGCATTTT; CDR3 protein: CSAPDRGRLSSQHF
V gene: TRBV6-2/TRBV6-3; clone size: few; D gene: .; CDR3 length: 13; J gene: TRBJ2-7; CDR3 DNA: TGTGCCAGCAGTCGGGGGACCTCCTACGAGCAGTACTTC; CDR3 protein: CASSRGTSYEQYF
V gene: TRBV28; clone size: few; D gene: TRBD1; CDR3 length: 14; J gene: TRBJ1-2; CDR3 DNA: TGTGCCAGCAGTTTATCGGGACAGGGGAACGGCTACACCTTC; CDR3 protein: CASSLSGQGNGYTF
V gene: TRBV7-2; clone size: few; D gene: .; CDR3 length: 15; J gene: TRBJ2-1; CDR3 DNA: TGTGCCAGCAGCTTAGTTACTGCAGCGGTAGGCGAGCAGTTCTTC; CDR3 protein: CASSLVTAAVGEQFF
V gene: TRBV12-3/TRBV12-4; clone size: .; D gene: .; CDR3 length: 13; J gene: TRBJ2-2; CDR3 DNA: TGTGCCAGCAGTTCCAAATACACCGGGGAGCTGTTTTTT; CDR3 protein: CASSSKYTGELFF
V gene: TRBV29-1; clone size: few; D gene: .; CDR3 length: 15; J gene: TRBJ2-3; CDR3 DNA: TGCAGCGTGTGGACAACAGGCTCTAGCACAGATACGCAGTATTTT; CDR3 protein: CSVWTTGSSTDTQYF
V gene: TRBV11-2; clone size: .; D gene: TRBD2; CDR3 length: 15; J gene: TRBJ2-1; CDR3 DNA: TGTGCCAGCAGCTTAGGAGCGGGAGTTGTCTATGAGCAGTTCTTC; CDR3 protein: CASSLGAGVVYEQFF
V gene: TRBV4-2; clone size: few; D gene: .; CDR3 length: 14; J gene: TRBJ1-1; CDR3 DNA: TGTGCCAGCAGCCAAGCCAGGTTGGGGACTGAAGCTTTCTTT; CDR3 protein: CASSQARLGTEAFF
V gene: TRBV29-1; clone size: .; D gene: .; CDR3 length: 16; J gene: TRBJ2-1; CDR3 DNA: TGCAGCGTTGAATTCCCCCTAGCGTACTCCTACAATAAGCAGTTCTTC; CDR3 protein: CSVEFPLAYSYNKQFF
V gene: TRBV18; clone size: few; D gene: TRBD2; CDR3 length: 15; J gene: TRBJ2-1; CDR3 DNA: TGTGCCAGCTCAACGACTAGCGGGAGTTTTACTGAGCAGTTCTTC; CDR3 protein: CASSTTSGSFTEQFF
V gene: TRBV6-2/TRBV6-3; clone size: few; D gene: .; CDR3 length: 15; J gene: TRBJ2-2; CDR3 DNA: TGTGCCAGCAGTACCGGGACATCGAACACCGGGGAGCTGTTTTTT; CDR3 protein: CASSTGTSNTGELFF
V gene: TRBV28; clone size: many; D gene: .; CDR3 length: 12; J gene: TRBJ1-1; CDR3 DNA: TGTGCCAGCGCCGGGGGGAACACTGAAGCTTTCTTT; CDR3 protein: CASAGGNTEAFF
V gene: TRBV24-1; clone size: few; D gene: .; CDR3 length: 13; J gene: TRBJ2-2; CDR3 DNA: TGTGCCGCTGGGTCCCAGGGAGCCGGGGAGCTGTTTTTT; CDR3 protein: CAAGSQGAGELFF
V gene: TRBV18; clone size: .; D gene: TRBD2; CDR3 length: 17; J gene: TRBJ2-2; CDR3 DNA: TGTGCCAGCTCGCGTACCGGACTAGCGGTGAACACCGGGGAGCTGTTTTTT; CDR3 protein: CASSRTGLAVNTGELFF
V gene: TRBV5-1; clone size: .; D gene: .; CDR3 length: 17; J gene: TRBJ2-5; CDR3 DNA: TGCGCCAGCAGCTTGTCACTAAGCGGAGGAAGTCAGGAGACCCAGTACTTC; CDR3 protein: CASSLSLSGGSQETQYF